The TCR beta chain described here comes from a study of OX40 agonist ivuxolimab in advanced cancers. General study findings and limits: With doses of 0.1 to 3.0 mg/kg, CD4+ and CD8+ blood T cells had undergone clonal expansion by week 6.

The CDR3 runs 16 residues. Germline assignment: CDR1 PRHDT and CDR2 FYEKMQ (reference sequence). Trimming cost V 8 bases and J 1 base; bases outside gene matches: 11. This clone was observed a few times. Its matching antigen is unknown. Data came from immunoSEQ multiplex PCR; TCRdb stores just in-frame clones and leaves some out. This repertoire shows tens of thousands of clones, roughly 88% found once; its top ten account for 12%. This clonotype was obtained from an adult with an advanced solid tumor such as melanoma, head and neck, liver or kidney cancer. Sample: CD4+ or CD8+ T cells sorted from blood, taken in a trial of the OX40 agonist ivuxolimab. The chain links TRBV13 to TRBJ2-3; 8 bases agree with TRBD1. For the CDR3, the DNA is TGTGCCAGCCGTCCTAGCGACAGGGGAGGCACAGATACGCAGTATTTT. Protein sequence: CASRPSDRGGTDTQYF.